This T cell receptor (beta chain) was captured in a study of T cell clusters in autoimmune cytopenias. The study, taken as a whole, reports: The T cell clusters were defined only in silico, without experimental functional validation.

Germline V gene data show CDR1 as DFQATT and CDR2 as SNEGSKA (reference sequence). CDR3 length: 16 amino acids. Some 40,000 genome equivalents of blood DNA were amplified for TRB. About this clonotype: Its matching antigen is unknown.

Multiplex touch-down PCR amplified TRB using TRB-A and TRB-B pools in one tube. TCRdb re-analyzed the multiplex PCR reads; it lists each CDR3 protein once, without DNA. Its table records approximately 9,400 distinct CDR3 sequences. This chain joins TRBV20-1 and TRBJ1-4. This TCR derives from a human donor with an autoimmune cytopenia or autoimmune hepatitis (not recorded which). The sequenced sample was peripheral blood. The CDR3 sequence is CSARDEKASKTSELFF.